A selection of T cell receptor beta chains follows, all from one sample in a study of T cells in Graves' hyperthyroidism and ophthalmopathy. From the multiplex PCR reads, TCRdb called clonotypes with MiXCR, one entry per CDR3 protein. The sample shows around 500,000 distinct CDR3 sequences, approximately 23% of them seen only once. Sequenced sample: blood. The receptor source for this set is a woman aged 70-85 years with Graves' ophthalmopathy. CDR3s include the opening cysteine and the closing phenylalanine or tryptophan.

TRBJ1-4	TRBV20-1	CSARGYGSTNEKLFF
TRBJ2-1	TRBV19	CASSMTSVGSYNEQFF
TRBJ2-6	TRBV13	CASSLIGTGTGANVLTF
TRBJ1-4	TRBV7-2	CASSLKRSNEKLFF
TRBJ1-1	TRBV28	CASRQTTGLDTEAFF
TRBJ2-3	TRBV20-1	CSARGTTGTQYF
TRBJ1-4	TRBV7-2	CASSLGTAKATNEKLFF
TRBJ1-2	TRBV7-2	CASSLAGTPIKGYTF
TRBJ1-2	TRBV10-3	CAISEGQGAFYGYTF
TRBJ1-1	TRBV7-8	CASSLGGRGVNTEAFF
TRBJ1-5	TRBV20-1	CSARDGGVGSNQPQHF
TRBJ1-5	TRBV28	CASKGSLNNQPQHF
TRBJ2-2	TRBV7-9	CASTVNEERTYTGELFF
TRBJ1-1	TRBV5-1	CASSLYTDEAFF
TRBJ2-7	TRBV12-3/TRBV12-4	CASSRGTGPYEQYF
TRBJ1-3	TRBV12-3/TRBV12-4	CAGGNYSGNTIYF
TRBJ1-5	TRBV20-1	CSALTGRGQPQHF
TRBJ2-1	TRBV11-3	CASSLARTSHNEQFF
TRBJ2-3	TRBV9	CASSGGGGTTDTQYF
TRBJ2-1	TRBV5-5	CASSPYLAGDGNEQFF
TRBJ2-1	TRBV11-2	CASSLVLAGSSSYNEQFF
TRBJ2-5	TRBV24-1	CATEGGIPQYF
TRBJ2-5	TRBV28	CASSGPGETQYF
TRBJ1-2	TRBV3-1	CASSLGRVGGYTF
TRBJ2-1	TRBV30	CAWIAGGGNEQFF
TRBJ2-2	TRBV19	CASSIDLTRSGELFF
TRBJ2-1	TRBV7-3	CASSPLPSLREGQYDEQFF
TRBJ2-1	TRBV7-9	CASSSVLPGEFF
TRBJ2-3	TRBV5-1	CASSPRTSGRGADTQYF
TRBJ2-5	TRBV28	CASSQGGLAGYQETQYF
TRBJ1-2	TRBV10-3	CAIGQEAYGYTF
TRBJ2-2	TRBV20-1	CSAIGLAGETGELFF
TRBJ2-3	TRBV5-1	CASSTGATDTQYF